The entry that follows covers one T cell receptor (beta chain) sequence. Its specificity is not known. With 60 Vbeta and 13 Jbeta primers, the PCR was carried out. Repertoires were generated with immunoSEQ multiplex PCR, while TCRdb's copy carries only in-frame clones and drops some. The data hold some 160,000 clones, with under 85% observed a single time. These data belong to a study of cytomegalovirus exposure and HLA in healthy donors. Samples came from healthy bone marrow donors. There were likely unrecorded immune exposures, though donors were nominally healthy when sampled. General observations from the study: A prior analysis recorded that most TCR beta V segments were productive about 90% or about 30% of the time.

The germline CDR1 and CDR2 sequences are LGHNA and YNFKEQ. Trimming took 9 bases from V and 6 from J, leaving 14 bases between them. This CDR3 is 12 amino acids long. The genes are TRBV4-2 and TRBJ1-2; TRBD1 is a possible D gene (6 bases). Sequenced input: PBMCs. This clonotype was sampled from a woman aged 30 to 39 in good health and CMV-seronegative. The CDR3 loop is CASEEGGDGYTF. The CDR3 nucleotides read TGTGCCAGTGAGGAGGGGGGGGATGGCTACACCTTC.